The rows below give T cell receptor beta chains drawn from one sample of a study of blood T cell repertoires in COVID-19. The data were produced by immunoSEQ multiplex PCR, yet TCRdb's version contains in-frame clones alone and is incomplete. Here the sample spans just over 300,000 clones, just over 85% being singletons. Material for sequencing was PBMCs or T cells enriched from blood (not recorded which). Receptor source: a man aged 25-40 years who had recovered from COVID-19. The CDR3 runs from the conserved cysteine through the conserved F or W. D genes are given only for firm matches. Size values are once, few and many counts, or a class for expanded clones, and some rows have none.

abundance | j_gene | d_gene | v_gene | CDR3aa | CDR3nt
. | TRBJ2-7 | TRBD2 | TRBV6-4 | CASSDVRSTSGRNEQYF | TGTGCCAGCAGTGACGTACGGTCGACTAGCGGGAGGAACGAGCAGTACTTC
few | TRBJ2-7 | TRBD1 | TRBV5-1 | CASSRDREGSYEQYF | TGCGCCAGCAGCCGGGACAGGGAAGGGTCCTACGAGCAGTACTTC
. | TRBJ1-1 | . | TRBV6-5 | CASSYSSMAGETEAFF | TGTGCCAGCAGTTACTCGAGTATGGCAGGGGAGACTGAAGCTTTCTTT
. | TRBJ2-1 | . | TRBV19 | CASRGASYNEQFF | TGTGCCAGCCGGGGGGCAAGTTACAATGAGCAGTTCTTC
. | TRBJ1-1 | . | TRBV5-1 | CASSLGADTEAFF | TGCGCCAGCAGCTTAGGAGCGGACACTGAAGCTTTCTTT
once | TRBJ2-5 | TRBD2 | TRBV7-2 | CASSWGLAAQETQYF | TGTGCCAGCAGCTGGGGACTAGCAGCGCAAGAGACCCAGTACTTC
few | TRBJ1-6 | TRBD1 | TRBV27 | CASSFRDRAPSPLHF | TGTGCCAGCAGTTTCCGGGACAGGGCCCCTTCACCCCTCCACTTT
. | TRBJ2-7 | . | TRBV14 | CASSQEGRGVYEQYF | TGTGCCAGCAGCCAGGAAGGCAGGGGAGTCTACGAGCAGTACTTC
few | TRBJ1-6 | TRBD1 | TRBV30 | CAWIRGTGQPYNSPLHF | TGTGCCTGGATTCGGGGGACAGGGCAGCCCTATAATTCACCCCTCCACTTT
. | TRBJ2-1 | . | TRBV13 | CASITGNLNEQFF | TGTGCCAGCATAACCGGGAACCTTAATGAGCAGTTCTTC
. | TRBJ1-2 | TRBD1 | TRBV5-1 | CASSSGQGDYGYTF | TGCGCCAGCAGCTCGGGACAGGGGGACTATGGCTACACCTTC
. | TRBJ2-5 | TRBD1 | TRBV24-1 | CATSDLGQGHEETQYF | TGTGCCACCAGTGATTTGGGACAGGGGCATGAGGAGACCCAGTACTTC
. | TRBJ2-7 | . | TRBV3-1/TRBV3-2 | CASSQVGGSYEQYF | TGTGCCAGCAGCCAAGTTGGGGGGTCCTACGAGCAGTACTTC
. | TRBJ2-7 | . | TRBV25-1 | CASSEYSDGGPSPYEQYF | TGTGCCAGCAGTGAATATTCTGACGGGGGGCCCTCACCCTACGAGCAGTACTTC
. | TRBJ1-6 | TRBD1 | TRBV30 | CAWTGQGHSPLHF | TGTGCCTGGACGGGACAGGGCCATTCACCCCTCCACTTT
. | TRBJ2-7 | . | TRBV3-1/TRBV3-2 | CASSLPRGYEQYF | TGTGCCAGCAGCCTGCCGAGGGGGTACGAGCAGTACTTC
. | TRBJ2-4 | TRBD2 | TRBV28 | CASSPLWAGGNIQYF | TGTGCCAGCAGTCCCCTATGGGCGGGGGGTAACATTCAGTACTTC
. | TRBJ1-5 | . | TRBV18 | CASSPATFNQPQHF | TGTGCCAGCTCACCAGCAACTTTCAATCAGCCCCAGCATTTT
. | TRBJ2-7 | TRBD1 | TRBV2 | CARGKTGPLYEQYF | TGTGCCAGAGGCAAGACAGGGCCTCTCTACGAGCAGTACTTC
. | TRBJ1-6 | . | TRBV5-1 | CASSLEAGDSPLHF | TGCGCCAGCAGCTTGGAGGCAGGGGATTCACCCCTCCACTTT
. | TRBJ1-5 | . | TRBV27 | CASSFSSNQPQHF | TGTGCCAGCAGTTTCTCTAGCAATCAGCCCCAGCATTTT
. | TRBJ2-3 | TRBD2 | TRBV3-1/TRBV3-2 | CASSHQTSGGAITDTQYF | TGTGCCAGCAGCCACCAGACTAGCGGGGGGGCGATCACAGATACGCAGTATTTT